Detailed here is one T cell receptor (beta chain). No qualities accompany the bases; no much larger clone lies one base away. The data are from a study of T cells after yellow fever vaccination (dated 2019 in TCRdb). At the level of the whole study: Staining for CD3, CD45RA, CCR7 and CD95 was used to sort memory subsets (EM, EMRA, CM and Tscm) on a BD FACS Aria III. Bulk PBMC replicates and cell subsets were isolated from blood drawn at multiple timepoints before and after both primary and secondary immunization. Two healthy male donors, one aged 18 to 29 and one aged 30 to 39 years, were included in the cohort. The SMART-Seq v4 Ultra Low Input RNA kit was used to prepare libraries from fractions with low cell numbers. Memory subsets were sorted on days 0, 15 and 45 and at 18 months after primary vaccination, and on days 0, 15 and 45 after the 30-year booster. To follow T-cell clones before and after primary and booster YFV17D yellow fever vaccination, bulk TCR alpha and beta repertoires were sequenced over time. General conclusions and limits of the study: Most clones expanded after primary vaccination were re-detected after the booster (about 95% of CD4 and approximately 89% of CD8), suggesting broad memory maintenance. Computational filtering was needed because FACS-sorted repertoires could contain abundant contaminating clonotypes from the bulk population. A small share of clonotypes was detected in both CD4 and CD8 compartments, with the overlap likely arising from convergent recombination. On day 0, almost all vaccine-responding clonotypes were below detection in the sorted memory subsets. The study included only two donors, which limits how far the findings can be generalized. The secondary T-cell response was weaker than the primary response but faster, peaking on day 5 instead of day 15.

Interpreted using the paper, the treatment or condition label stands for: live attenuated yellow fever vaccine strain. PBMCs were isolated from peripheral blood using a standard Ficoll-Paque protocol. For sorted memory subsets, RNA extraction was done with the RNeasy Micro Kit. V is shortened by 8 bases, J by 0 bases, and the region joining them spans 11 bases. The CDR3, from cysteine to phenylalanine, totals 14 residues. Of all the DNA, just the CDR3 is kept, 42 bases in frame from base 1. From a lookup of the germline V gene, CDR1 and CDR2 are MNHEY and SVGAGI. Instrument on record: Illumina NovaSeq 6000. TCR cDNA was made using 5'RACE template switching, a step that added a universal primer site and unique molecular identifiers. Priming of cDNA synthesis was performed from both the TCR alpha and TCR beta constant segments. Library amplification used two PCR steps, and the second PCR step added sample barcodes and sequencing adapters. Sequencing of libraries was done on Illumina HiSeq 2500 (2x100 bp) or NovaSeq (2x150 bp). Per the original workflow: MIGEC handled demultiplexing of reads and collapsing into UMI consensus sequences, while MiXCR performed V(D)J alignment. Vaccine-responding clonotypes were defined with edgeR using replicate PBMC samples, requiring FDR below 0.01 and a log2 fold change above 5 up to day 15. CD4 or CD8 identity was assigned to each bulk clonotype according to whether the clonotype was present at higher abundance in the sequenced CD4 repertoire or the sequenced CD8 repertoire. To estimate how each clone was distributed across memory phenotypes, clonotype frequencies in memory subsets were weighted by the numbers of FACS-sorted cells. TCRdb applied fastp at Q25 and MiXCR to the public reads, then kept only in-frame beta chains. Entries are consolidated by CDR3 protein sequence, retaining the most common genes and DNA. TCRdb's processing, not the study's, gives the V and J calls here. This sample is represented by 50,000 to 60,000 distinct CDR3 sequences; approximately 5.7% of them were singletons. The ten largest clones represent around 30% of the sample.

The source material was PBMCs, either bulk or a sorted T-cell subset (CD4+, CD8+, memory, or dextramer-sorted; not recorded which), sampled on the day of the yellow fever booster vaccination. The sequence was obtained from a man aged 18 to 30 who received the YFV17D yellow fever vaccine. The chain is encoded by TRBV6-5 joined to TRBJ2-1, with no confident D gene call. The DNA sequence is TGTGCCAGCTCTATCTCAAGCTCCTACAATGAGCAGTTCTTC. The translation is CASSISSSYNEQFF.